This T cell receptor (beta chain) is from a study of identifying expanded T cells in peripheral blood (dated 2019 in TCRdb). Some background on the complete study: Technical replicates were generated by sequencing separate aliquots of the same genomic DNA pool, with four replicates compared pairwise.

TCRbeta CDR3 regions were profiled with the immunoSEQ Assay using bias-controlled multiplex PCR amplification of genomic DNA. The paper's processing steps were these. To quantify the absolute abundance of each unique TCRbeta CDR3 region, the sequences were collapsed and filtered. Differential abundance was tested with a binomial (Fisher-equivalent) model and with a beta-binomial model adding time-dependent variance fitted from healthy donors. Clones with fewer than 5 combined templates were excluded, and clones with Benjamini-Hochberg FDR below 0.01 were called differentially abundant. Beta-binomial variance was modeled as a function of total template count across the two samples using the form v = (b*log(k)+a)^2. Sourced from immuneACCESS, this table was stored by TCRdb with only in-frame sequences that have V and J called. A share of the clones is absent; for the studies checked, an unresolved V gene accounts for under half, and the remainder has no known explanation. V and J calls and clone size follow that table, whereas D and trimming were derived from the DNA. Across this sample there are over 80,000 clones, with 75% to 90% seen only once. Around 5.6% of the sample is in the top ten clones.

Concerning this clone: The specificity of this receptor is unknown. Base qualities are missing; no much larger clone stands one base away.

V was cut back by 0 bases and J by 8 bases, leaving a gap of 17 bases between them. CDR1 is given as LGHNA and CDR2 as YSLEER, both from the germline V gene. Measured from the cysteine to the phenylalanine, the CDR3 is 17 residues long. Just the 51-base CDR3 DNA is kept, in frame starting at base 1. No immune events such as infections were documented for the healthy donors during the collection period. Blood repertoires from healthy donors were used as a training cohort for calibrating time-dependent variance in a beta-binomial model of differential abundance of T-cell clones. There were roughly 10 healthy donors in the training cohort, of whom 3 were female and 7 were male. The donors were between roughly 25 and 70 years old, with an average age of 43 years. Whole blood, obtained from a commercial supplier, was collected from each healthy donor at three time points spaced around two weeks apart. For immunosequencing, genomic DNA was extracted from unsorted whole blood.

Broader findings and caveats from the paper: The binomial model flagged about 1.3 differentially abundant clones between technical replicates but roughly 15 over about 2 weeks and roughly 19 over roughly 4 weeks. In all healthy donors, the variance in clone template counts between samples taken roughly two weeks apart rose significantly as total template count increased. Across all healthy-donor time intervals, the beta-binomial model significantly cut both the number of clones called differentially abundant and the false-positive rate. The authors expected biological variance in healthy repertoires might increase further over much longer intervals such as months to years.

Recombination linked TRBV4-3 to TRBJ1-6; tentative D gene TRBD1, with 6 bases matching. The clonotype was recovered from a person between 18 and 69 years old in good health. Sequencing was carried out using blood. The CDR3 corresponds to CASSQDRRTEGDSPLHF. The DNA sequence is as follows: TGCGCCAGCAGCCAAGATCGAAGGACAGAGGGGGATTCACCCCTCCACTTT.